This TCR beta chain originates from a study of blood T cell repertoires in COVID-19. Study details: Sources were T cells, B-cell-depleted T cells, or PBMCs; the material itself was cDNA or gDNA.

As handled by the study authors: Reference gene primer amplification yielded estimated nucleated cell counts. Only in-frame clones appear in the TCRdb table, and some are missing; sequencing was by immunoSEQ multiplex PCR. D and trimming come from the DNA, and the V and J calls and clone size come from that table. Among under 500,000 clones listed, approximately 90% were seen once. Cohorts were based on clinical histories the participants reported. This clone was counted a single time. The sequenced material came from PBMCs or T cells enriched from blood (not recorded which). The clonotype originates from a woman between 18 and 30 years old with acute COVID-19.

The CDR3 is CATKTSGDSYEQYF. CDR3 bases: TGTGCCACAAAGACTAGCGGGGACTCCTACGAGCAGTACTTC. The chain uses TRBV19 and TRBJ2-7, with TRBD2 matching over 11 bases. The trim removed 10 bases at V and 0 bases at J, leaving 5 bases unmatched. The CDR3 sequence is 14 residues long. Germline V gene data show CDR1 as LNHDA and CDR2 as SQIVND (reference sequence).